Listed here are 28 T cell receptor beta chains from one sample, sequenced in a study of blood T cell repertoires in COVID-19. The method was immunoSEQ multiplex PCR; TCRdb's version includes in-frame clones alone and lacks a portion of them. The table records approximately 170,000 clones, about 80% of them present only once. Sequencing was performed on PBMCs or T cells enriched from blood (not recorded which). All receptors come from a man over 45 who had recovered from COVID-19.

The V call is TRBV7-3, the J call TRBJ1-1, with a weak D call TRBD1 (6 bases). Germline CDR1 reads SGHTA; CDR2 reads FQGTGA. The V gene lost 5 bases and the J gene lost 4 bases, with 11 bases spanning the gap. This CDR3 contains 13 residues. As DNA, the CDR3 is TGTGCCAGCAGCCCAACAGGGAGCACTGAAGCTTTCTTT. Its translation: CASSPTGSTEAFF.

V usage is TRBV5-4 and J usage is TRBJ2-1, with D perhaps matching TRBD1 (5 bases). This CDR3 has 15 amino acids. V was clipped by 0 bases and J by 6 bases, with 13 bases between them. Germline loops: CDR1 SGHNT, CDR2 YYREEE (reference sequence). The CDR3 sequence is CASSLGQGFFNEQFF. CDR3 nucleotide sequence: TGTGCCAGCAGCTTGGGTCAGGGCTTTTTCAATGAGCAGTTCTTC.

The chain employs TRBV24-1 and TRBJ1-2, with 7 bases fitting TRBD1. This CDR3 has 15 residues. The trim removed 7 bases at V and 3 bases at J, leaving 10 bases unmatched. CDR1 is KGHDR, CDR2 SFDVKD, per germline. The CDR3 spells CATSGGMGQYYGYTF. The CDR3 DNA reads as TGTGCCACCAGCGGGGGTATGGGACAGTACTATGGCTACACCTTC.

The chain joins TRBV5-1 to TRBJ2-5; 11 nucleotides match TRBD2. The CDR3 length is 17 residues. Losses at the gene ends were 0 bases for V and 1 base for J; bases not matched to a gene: 5. Germline V gene data show CDR1 as SGHRS and CDR2 as YFSETQ. The CDR3 region is CASSLGQLAGGQETQYF. Here the CDR3 DNA reads TGCGCCAGCAGCTTGGGACAGCTAGCGGGGGGCCAAGAGACCCAGTACTTC.

The V and J genes are TRBV5-1 and TRBJ1-3; a weak D match, TRBD1 (5 bases). The CDR3 runs to 16 residues. V was trimmed by 0 bases and J by 0 bases, leaving 10 bases between them. Germline lookup yields CDR1 SGHRS and CDR2 YFSETQ. The CDR3: CASSLAGGYSGNTIYF. In DNA, the CDR3 is TGCGCCAGCAGCTTGGCCGGGGGGTACTCTGGAAACACCATATATTTT.

V usage is TRBV7-9 and J usage is TRBJ1-5; possible D gene TRBD1, 5 bases. The CDR3 length is 14 residues. Germline V gene data show CDR1 as SEHNR and CDR2 as FQNEAQ (reference sequence). V lost 2 bases to trimming and J lost 3 bases, with 8 bases between them. This chain's CDR3 is CASSLQGSNQPQHF. DNA for the CDR3: TGTGCCAGCAGCTTACAGGGTTCCAATCAGCCCCAGCATTTT.

The chain joins TRBV7-2 to TRBJ1-2; 8 nucleotides match TRBD1. The germline CDR1 and CDR2 sequences are SGHTA and FQGNSA. This CDR3 has 15 amino acids. Trimming removed 1 base from V and 6 bases from J; junction bases left unmatched: 7. Written as DNA, the CDR3 is TGTGCCAGCAGCTTAGGGCCGGGACAGGCAAATGGCTACACCTTC. It specifies CASSLGPGQANGYTF.

V gene TRBV2 combines with J gene TRBJ1-2; 9 bases map to TRBD1. Germline CDR1 and CDR2: SNHLY and FYNNEI. J lost 5 bases, V lost 5 bases, and 6 bases had no gene match. This CDR3 has 14 amino acids. The CDR3 region is CASSLGQGQYGYTF. CDR3 nucleotides: TGTGCCAGCAGTCTTGGACAGGGGCAGTATGGCTACACCTTC.

This clone was counted a few times. This chain connects TRBV3-1 (or the pseudogene TRBV3-2) to TRBJ2-7; a weak D match, TRBD1 (5 bases). The CDR3 runs to 14 residues. CDR1 and CDR2 from the germline V gene are LGHDT and YNNKEL (reference sequence). V was pared by 5 bases and J by 2 bases, with 13 bases between. The DNA for the CDR3 is TGTGCCAGCAGCTGGGGCGAGACAACCTACGAGCAGTACTTC. It specifies CASSWGETTYEQYF.

The chain is built from TRBV30 and TRBJ1-1, with a possible D match to TRBD1 (5 bases). V was shortened by 4 bases and J by 0 bases, with 12 bases between the two germline ends. The CDR3 totals 14 residues. The germline V gene encodes CDR1 GTSNPN and CDR2 SVGIG (reference sequence). The CDR3 sequence: CAWTGVSLNTEAFF. CDR3 bases: TGTGCCTGGACGGGGGTCAGCCTGAACACTGAAGCTTTCTTT.

The chain is built from TRBV3-1 (or the pseudogene TRBV3-2) and TRBJ2-7; 8 bases are shared with TRBD2. V lost 4 bases to trimming and J lost 5 bases; unmatched junction nucleotides: 7. In germline, CDR1 is LGHDT, CDR2 YNNKEL (reference sequence). This CDR3 is built from 14 residues. This chain's CDR3 is CASSPSGGGHEQYF. CDR3 bases: TGTGCCAGCAGCCCCTCGGGGGGGGGCCACGAGCAGTACTTC.

The chain employs TRBV7-9 and TRBJ2-2; 11 bases match TRBD1. This CDR3 has 16 residues. Per the germline V gene, CDR1 is SEHNR and CDR2 is FQNEAQ (reference sequence). V gave up 5 bases and J gave up 6 bases; unmatched junction bases: 8. The CDR3: CASSGPGQGGSGELFF. CDR3 in DNA: TGTGCCAGCAGCGGCCCGGGACAGGGGGGATCCGGGGAGCTGTTTTTT. The whole variable domain, remainder taken from reference TRBV7-9 and TRBJ2-2, is DTGVSQNPRHKITKRGQNVTFRCDPISEHNRLYWYRQTLGQGPEFLTYFQNEAQLEKSRLLSDRFSAERPKGSFSTLEIQRTEQGDSAMYLCASSGPGQGGSGELFFGEGSRLTVL.

This chain links TRBV5-1 with TRBJ1-1; tentatively, D is TRBD1 (5 bases). Trimming stripped 0 bases from V and 3 bases from J, with 12 bases between. Germline V lookup: CDR1 SGHRS, CDR2 YFSETQ. This CDR3 spans 15 amino acids. The CDR3 region is CASSLALGGDTEAFF. The CDR3 DNA sequence: TGCGCCAGCAGCTTGGCCCTCGGGGGGGACACTGAAGCTTTCTTT.

The sample holds one count of this clone. The rearrangement links TRBV12-5 to TRBJ1-1, with 11 bases aligning to TRBD1. CDR1 LGHNT and CDR2 FRNRAP come from the germline V gene. This CDR3 is built from 15 residues. With V trimmed by 6 bases and J by 2 bases, 5 bases remained unmatched. The CDR3 protein is CASGPGQGANTEAFF. CDR3 DNA: TGTGCTAGTGGACCCGGACAGGGGGCAAACACTGAAGCTTTCTTT.

The count of this clone is one. The V gene is TRBV9, the J gene TRBJ2-1; D is perhaps TRBD1 (6 bases). Germline V CDR1 and CDR2: SGDLS, YYNGEE. The CDR3 extends over 15 amino acids. The ends were cut back, 1 base at V and 5 bases at J, with 13 bases in the middle. CDR3 amino acids: CASSVFEGDNNEQFF. DNA of the CDR3: TGTGCCAGCAGCGTATTTGAGGGGGACAACAATGAGCAGTTCTTC.

The chain recombines TRBV27 with TRBJ1-6; 9 positions match TRBD1. CDR3 length: 13 amino acids. Germline CDR1 reads MNHEY; CDR2 reads SMNVEV (reference sequence). With 8 bases clipped from V and 8 bases from J, the junction kept 4 bases outside the gene matches. CDR3 loop: CASGDRGDSPLHF. CDR3 DNA sequence: TGTGCCAGCGGAGACAGGGGGGATTCACCCCTCCACTTT.

J is TRBJ1-1 and V is TRBV19; no firm D call. CDR3 length equals 14 residues. CDR1 is LNHDA, CDR2 SQIVND, per germline (reference sequence). Trimming pared 7 bases from V and 4 bases from J, leaving 16 bases between. The CDR3, as DNA: TGTGCCAGTAAATCATCGGGGAGGAGCACTGAAGCTTTCTTT. Its protein is CASKSSGRSTEAFF.

This rearrangement joins TRBV28 to TRBJ1-1; D gene ambiguous. V shed 8 bases and J shed 1 base, with 11 bases lying between them. The CDR3 runs to 13 residues. Germline CDR1 is MDHEN and CDR2 is SYDVKM. Here the CDR3 reads CASERAENTEAFF. The CDR3 coding sequence is TGTGCCAGCGAGCGGGCTGAGAACACTGAAGCTTTCTTT.

The chain recombines TRBV5-4 with TRBJ2-5; D not certain. V gave up 0 bases and J gave up 4 bases, with 10 bases separating them. Germline CDR1 and CDR2: SGHNT and YYREEE (reference sequence). The CDR3 is 14 residues long. The CDR3: CASSLAKLSETQYF. Here the CDR3 DNA reads TGTGCCAGCAGCTTGGCGAAGCTTTCAGAGACCCAGTACTTC.

This chain links TRBV5-6 with TRBJ1-3; 8 bases are shared with TRBD1. The CDR3 loop spans 15 amino acids. V dropped 4 bases and J dropped 2; count of bases not matched to a gene: 5. The germline CDR1 and CDR2 sequences are SGHDT and YYEEEE. CDR3 loop: CASSPQGGAGNTIYF. In DNA, the CDR3 is TGTGCCAGCAGCCCACAGGGGGGGGCTGGAAACACCATATATTTT.

This clone occurred once. The chain joins TRBV2 to TRBJ2-5, with D unresolved. CDR3 length: 12 residues. Germline V CDR1 and CDR2: SNHLY, FYNNEI. V was clipped by 6 bases and J by 1 base, with 6 bases between them. The CDR3: CASRLSQETQYF. CDR3 in DNA: TGTGCCAGCAGATTATCCCAAGAGACCCAGTACTTC.

The rearrangement joins TRBV7-9 to TRBJ2-5; 8 bases map to TRBD2. V gave up 3 bases and J gave up 5 bases; unmatched junction bases: 17. The germline CDR1 and CDR2 sequences are SEHNR and FQNEAQ (reference sequence). The CDR3 consists of 18 residues. CDR3 DNA: TGTGCCAGCAGCTTCGGTTTAGGGTACGGGACTAGGATGGAGACCCAGTACTTC. Its protein is CASSFGLGYGTRMETQYF.

The V call is TRBV27, the J call TRBJ2-7, with a weak D call TRBD1 (5 bases). The length of the CDR3 is 14 residues. CDR1 is MNHEY and CDR2 is SMNVEV in the germline V gene (reference sequence). Trimming shortened V by 5 bases and J by 4 bases, and 15 bases separated the two germline ends. CDR3 in DNA: TGTGCCAGCAGTCCACGCCTGACAGCTTACGAGCAGTACTTC. Amino acids: CASSPRLTAYEQYF.

The CDR3 loop reads CASSIRARLVYGYTF. CDR3 in DNA: TGTGCCAGCAGTATCAGGGCGCGGCTGGTCTATGGCTACACCTTC. The chain employs TRBV28 and TRBJ1-2, with D tentatively TRBD1 (5 bases). Germline V lookup: CDR1 MDHEN, CDR2 SYDVKM. The CDR3 contains 15 residues. Trimming shortened V by 5 bases and J by 4 bases, and 17 bases separated the two germline ends.

The chain has TRBV4-2 and TRBJ1-1; the D gene is possibly TRBD1 (5 bases). Germline V gene data show CDR1 as LGHNA and CDR2 as YNFKEQ. There are 14 residues in the CDR3. Trimming left V 4 bases short and J 2 bases short, with 11 bases between. The CDR3 loop is CASSLGGGNTEAFF. The CDR3 nucleotides are TGTGCCAGCAGCCTGGGGGGGGGAAACACTGAAGCTTTCTTT.

The sample holds a few counts of this clone. This chain connects TRBV11-2 to TRBJ1-5; TRBD1 aligns across 9 bases. Germline V gene lookup returns CDR1 SGHAT and CDR2 FQNNGV. The CDR3 loop spans 17 amino acids. V lost 1 base, J lost 5 bases, and 9 bases stayed unmatched. DNA of the CDR3: TGTGCCAGCAGCTTAGGCCGGGGAACAGGGGGCTATCAGCCCCAGCATTTT. This encodes CASSLGRGTGGYQPQHF.

This clone has only one observation. The chain couples TRBV18 to TRBJ1-1; 7 bases are a match to TRBD1. With V trimmed by 2 bases and J by 5 bases, 8 bases remained unmatched. Per the germline V gene, CDR1 is KGHSH and CDR2 is LQKENI. The CDR3 is made up of 15 amino acids. The CDR3 region has the DNA TGTGCCAGCTCACCAGAGACAGGGTCGTTGACTGAAGCTTTCTTT. Translating it yields CASSPETGSLTEAFF.

The chain has TRBV5-4 and TRBJ2-7, with TRBD1 as a possible D gene (5 bases). The V gene's germline CDR1 is SGHNT and CDR2 YYREEE (reference sequence). V was shortened by 1 base and J by 0 bases, with 11 bases between the two germline ends. This CDR3 contains 15 residues. The DNA for the CDR3 is TGTGCCAGCAGCTTGTCCCCCCAGGGCTCCTACGAGCAGTACTTC. This translates into CASSLSPQGSYEQYF.